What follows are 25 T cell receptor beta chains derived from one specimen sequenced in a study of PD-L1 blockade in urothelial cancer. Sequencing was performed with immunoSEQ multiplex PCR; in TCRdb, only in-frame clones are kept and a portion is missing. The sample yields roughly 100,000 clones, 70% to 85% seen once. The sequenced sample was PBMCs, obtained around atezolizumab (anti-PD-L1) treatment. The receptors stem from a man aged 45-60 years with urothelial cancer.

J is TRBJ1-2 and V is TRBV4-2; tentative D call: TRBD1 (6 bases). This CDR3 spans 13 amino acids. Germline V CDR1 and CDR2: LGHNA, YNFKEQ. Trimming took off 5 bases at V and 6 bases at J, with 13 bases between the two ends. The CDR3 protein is CASSLAGVNGYTF. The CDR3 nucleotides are TGTGCCAGCAGCTTGGCAGGGGTGAATGGCTACACCTTC.

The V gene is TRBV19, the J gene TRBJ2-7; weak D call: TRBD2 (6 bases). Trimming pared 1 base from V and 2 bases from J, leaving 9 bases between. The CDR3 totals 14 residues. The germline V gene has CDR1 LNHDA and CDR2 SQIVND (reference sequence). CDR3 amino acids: CASSIGGETYEQYF. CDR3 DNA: TGTGCCAGTAGTATAGGCGGGGAGACCTACGAGCAGTACTTC.

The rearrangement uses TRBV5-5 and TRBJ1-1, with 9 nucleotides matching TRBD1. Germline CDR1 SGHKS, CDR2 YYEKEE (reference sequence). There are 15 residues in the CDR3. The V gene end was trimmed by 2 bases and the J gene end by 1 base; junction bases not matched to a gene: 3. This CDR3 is CASSLPGQGNTEAFF. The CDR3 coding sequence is TGTGCCAGCAGCTTACCGGGACAGGGGAACACTGAAGCTTTCTTT.

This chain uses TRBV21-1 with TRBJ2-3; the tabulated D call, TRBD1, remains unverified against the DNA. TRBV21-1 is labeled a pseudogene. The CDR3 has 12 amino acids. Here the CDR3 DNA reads TGTGCCTTCCGGACAGACATTAATACGCAGTATTTT. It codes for CAFRTDINTQYF.

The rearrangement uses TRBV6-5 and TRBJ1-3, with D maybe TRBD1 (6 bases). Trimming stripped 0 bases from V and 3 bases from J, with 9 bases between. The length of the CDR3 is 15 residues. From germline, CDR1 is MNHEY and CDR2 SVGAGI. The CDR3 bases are TGTGCCAGCAGTTACTCCGGACAGCTTGGAAACACCATATATTTT. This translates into CASSYSGQLGNTIYF.

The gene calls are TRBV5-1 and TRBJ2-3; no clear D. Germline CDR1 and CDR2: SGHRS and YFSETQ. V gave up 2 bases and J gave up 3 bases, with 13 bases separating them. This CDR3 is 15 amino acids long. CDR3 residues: CASSLTPTRTDTQYF. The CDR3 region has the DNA TGCGCCAGCAGCTTAACCCCAACCAGAACAGATACGCAGTATTTT.

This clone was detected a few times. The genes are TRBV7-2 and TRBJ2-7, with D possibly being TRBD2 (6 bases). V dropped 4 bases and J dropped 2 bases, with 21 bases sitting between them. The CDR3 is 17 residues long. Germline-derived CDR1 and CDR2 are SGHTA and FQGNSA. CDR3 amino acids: CASSSRQAAGMAYEQYF. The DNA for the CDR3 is TGTGCCAGCAGCTCCAGGCAGGCGGCGGGGATGGCCTACGAGCAGTACTTC.

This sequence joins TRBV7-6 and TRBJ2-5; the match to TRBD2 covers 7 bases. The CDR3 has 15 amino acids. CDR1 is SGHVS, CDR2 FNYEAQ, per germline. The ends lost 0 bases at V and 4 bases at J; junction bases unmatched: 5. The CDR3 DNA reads TGTGCCAGCAGCTTAGCGGGGGGGATGGGAGAGACCCAGTACTTC. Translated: CASSLAGGMGETQYF. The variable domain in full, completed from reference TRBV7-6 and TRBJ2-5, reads GAGVSQSPRYKVTKRGQDVALRCDPISGHVSLYWYRQALGQGPEFLTYFNYEAQQDKSGLPNDRFSAERPEGSISTLTIQRTEQRDSAMYRCASSLAGGMGETQYFGPGTRLLVL.

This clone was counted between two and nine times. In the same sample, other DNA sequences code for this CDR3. Here the CDR3 reads CASSPGGETQYF. Here the CDR3 DNA reads TGTGCCAGCTCACCAGGGGGGGAGACCCAGTACTTC. The chain carries TRBV18 and TRBJ2-5; a possible D gene is TRBD2 (6 bases). Germline CDR1 and CDR2: KGHSH and LQKENI. There are 12 residues in the CDR3. The V and J ends lost 2 bases and 5 bases respectively, with 6 bases between them.

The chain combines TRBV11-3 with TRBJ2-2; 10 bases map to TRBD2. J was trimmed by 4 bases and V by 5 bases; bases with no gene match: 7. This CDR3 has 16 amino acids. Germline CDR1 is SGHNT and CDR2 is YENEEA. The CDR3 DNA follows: TGTGCCAGCAGCCCGATGTGGACTAGCGGCACCGGGGAGCTGTTTTTT. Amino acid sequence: CASSPMWTSGTGELFF.

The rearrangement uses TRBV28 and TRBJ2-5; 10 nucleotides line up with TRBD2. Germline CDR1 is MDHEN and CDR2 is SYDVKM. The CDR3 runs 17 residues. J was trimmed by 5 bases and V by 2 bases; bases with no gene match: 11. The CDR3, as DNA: TGTGCCAGCAGTTTAGGAATCAGCGGGAGGGCTGAGGAGACCCAGTACTTC. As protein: CASSLGISGRAEETQYF.

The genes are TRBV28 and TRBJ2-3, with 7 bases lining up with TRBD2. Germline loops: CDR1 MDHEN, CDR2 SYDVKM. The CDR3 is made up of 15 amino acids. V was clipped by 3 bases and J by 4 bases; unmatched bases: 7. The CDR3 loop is CASSLGGSGADTQYF. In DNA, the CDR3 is TGTGCCAGCAGTTTGGGCGGGAGTGGCGCAGATACGCAGTATTTT. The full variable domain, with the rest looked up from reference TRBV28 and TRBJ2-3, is DVKVTQSSRYLVKRTGEKVFLECVQDMDHENMFWYRQDPGLGLRLIYFSYDVKMKEKGDIPEGYSVSREKKERFSLILESASTNQTSMYLCASSLGGSGADTQYFGPGTRLTVL.

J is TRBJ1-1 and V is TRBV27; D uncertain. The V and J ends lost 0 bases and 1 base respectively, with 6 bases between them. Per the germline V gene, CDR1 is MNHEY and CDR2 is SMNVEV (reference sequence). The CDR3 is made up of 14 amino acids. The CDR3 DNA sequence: TGTGCCAGCAGTTTATCCACAGCGAACACTGAAGCTTTCTTT. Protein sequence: CASSLSTANTEAFF.

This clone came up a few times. CDR3 bases: TGTGCCAGCAGCTTACGGACTTCCTCCACAGATACGCAGTATTTT. Its translation is CASSLRTSSTDTQYF. The J gene is TRBJ2-3, the V gene TRBV7-9, with D maybe TRBD2 (5 bases). Trimming left V 2 bases short and J 2 bases short, with 11 bases between. Germline values: CDR1 SEHNR, CDR2 FQNEAQ (reference sequence). CDR3 length: 15 residues.

The DNA of the CDR3 is TGTGCCAGCAGCCGTTGGGACAGGGCCAACACTGAAGCTTTCTTT. It encodes CASSRWDRANTEAFF. V and J are TRBV14 and TRBJ1-1, with TRBD1 matching 9 bases. The V gene's germline CDR1 is SGHDN and CDR2 FVKESK. The CDR3 totals 15 residues. V lost 4 bases to trimming and J lost 2 bases; unmatched junction nucleotides: 5.

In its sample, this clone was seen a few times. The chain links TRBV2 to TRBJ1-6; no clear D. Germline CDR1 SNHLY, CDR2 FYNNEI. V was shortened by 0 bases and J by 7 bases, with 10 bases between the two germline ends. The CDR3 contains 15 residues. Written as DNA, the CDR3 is TGTGCCAGCAGTGAAGCGCGGAGACCGAATTCACCCCTCCACTTT. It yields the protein CASSEARRPNSPLHF.

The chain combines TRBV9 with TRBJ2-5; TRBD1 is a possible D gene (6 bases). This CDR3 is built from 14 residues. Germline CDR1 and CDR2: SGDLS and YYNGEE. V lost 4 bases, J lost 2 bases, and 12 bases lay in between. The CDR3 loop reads CASSPGALQETQYF. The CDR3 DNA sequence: TGTGCCAGCAGCCCAGGGGCTCTTCAAGAGACCCAGTACTTC. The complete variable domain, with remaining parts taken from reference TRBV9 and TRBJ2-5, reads DSGVTQTPKHLITATGQRVTLRCSPRSGDLSVYWYQQSLDQGLQFLIQYYNGEERAKGNILERFSAQQFPDLHSELNLSSLELGDSALYFCASSPGALQETQYFGPGTRLLVL.

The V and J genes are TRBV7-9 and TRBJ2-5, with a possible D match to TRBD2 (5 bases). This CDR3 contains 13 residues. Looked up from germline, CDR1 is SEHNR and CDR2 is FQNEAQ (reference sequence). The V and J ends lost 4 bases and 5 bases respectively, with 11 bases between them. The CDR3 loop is CASSSLDSETQYF. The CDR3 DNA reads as TGTGCCAGCAGCTCACTAGATTCCGAGACCCAGTACTTC.

DNA for the CDR3: TGTGCCAGCAGCTGGGGGGGGCTGACAGATACGCAGTATTTT. Protein: CASSWGGLTDTQYF. The rearrangement uses TRBV5-8 and TRBJ2-3, with a possible D match to TRBD2 (7 bases). Per the germline V gene, CDR1 is SGHTS and CDR2 is YDEGEE. This CDR3 comprises 14 residues. The V gene lost 3 bases and the J gene lost 3 bases, with 11 bases spanning the gap. Filled out from reference TRBV5-8 and TRBJ2-3, the complete variable domain reads EAGVTQSPTHLIKTRGQQATLRCSPISGHTSVYWYQQALGLGLQFLLWYDEGEERNRGNFPPRFSGRQFPNYSSELNVNALELEDSALYLCASSWGGLTDTQYFGPGTRLTVL.

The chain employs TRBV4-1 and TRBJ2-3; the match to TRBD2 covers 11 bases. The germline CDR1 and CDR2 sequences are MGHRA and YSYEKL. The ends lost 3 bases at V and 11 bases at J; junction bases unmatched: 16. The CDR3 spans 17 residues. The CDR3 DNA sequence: TGCGCCAGCAGCCAGGAGACTACTAGCGGGAGTCGGTCGGGGCAGTATTTT. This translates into CASSQETTSGSRSGQYF.

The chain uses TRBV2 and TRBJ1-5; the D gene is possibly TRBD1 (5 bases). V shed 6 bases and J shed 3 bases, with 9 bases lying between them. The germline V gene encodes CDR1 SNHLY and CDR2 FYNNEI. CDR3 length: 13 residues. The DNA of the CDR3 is TGTGCCAGCAGAAGGACATACAATCAGCCCCAGCATTTT. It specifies CASRRTYNQPQHF.

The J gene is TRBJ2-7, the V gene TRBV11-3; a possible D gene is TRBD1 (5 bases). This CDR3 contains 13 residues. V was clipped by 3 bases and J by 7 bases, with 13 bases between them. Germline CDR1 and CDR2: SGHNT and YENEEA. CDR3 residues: CASSFRVDGEQYF. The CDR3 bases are TGTGCCAGCAGCTTCAGGGTCGATGGGGAGCAGTACTTC. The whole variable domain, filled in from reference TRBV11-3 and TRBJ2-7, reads EAGVVQSPRYKIIEKKQPVAFWCNPISGHNTLYWYLQNLGQGPELLIRYENEEAVDDSQLPKDRFSAERLKGVDSTLKIQPAELGDSAVYLCASSFRVDGEQYFGPGTRLTVT.

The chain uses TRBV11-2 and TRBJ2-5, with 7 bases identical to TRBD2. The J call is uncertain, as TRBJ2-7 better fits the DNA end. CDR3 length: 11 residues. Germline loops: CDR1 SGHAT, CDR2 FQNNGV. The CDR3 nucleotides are TGTGCCAGCAGCTCGGGGGGCGAGCAGTACTTC. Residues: CASSSGGEQYF.

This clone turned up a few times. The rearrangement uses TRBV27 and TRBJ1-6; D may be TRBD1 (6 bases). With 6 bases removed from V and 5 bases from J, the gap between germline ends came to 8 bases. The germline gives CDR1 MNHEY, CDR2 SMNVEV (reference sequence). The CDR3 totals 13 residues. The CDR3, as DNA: TGTGCCAGCAGAGGGACAAATAATTCACCCCTCCACTTT. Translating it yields CASRGTNNSPLHF.

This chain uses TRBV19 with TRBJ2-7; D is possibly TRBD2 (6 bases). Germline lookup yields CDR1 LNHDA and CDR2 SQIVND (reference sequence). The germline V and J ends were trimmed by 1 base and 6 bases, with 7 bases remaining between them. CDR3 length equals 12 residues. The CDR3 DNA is TGTGCCAGTAGTATAGTGGGAGGCGAGCAGTACTTC. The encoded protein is CASSIVGGEQYF.